This T cell receptor beta chain was captured in a study of T cells after yellow fever vaccination. This clonotype was seen ten or more times. Its target is not known. In making TCR cDNA, 5'RACE template switching added a universal primer site and UMIs to it. MiXCR, applied by TCRdb to the 5' RACE reads, yields one record per CDR3 protein. The repertoire includes some 250,000 distinct CDR3 sequences, about 7% of them detected once, and approximately 0.84% sits in the top ten. General study findings and limits: Some clonotypes were seen in both the CD4 and the CD8 compartments. These made up a small share and likely arose from convergent recombination. Weaker, the secondary response had a peak occurring faster, on day 5 versus 15.

Trimming shortened V by 3 bases and J by 9 bases, and 22 bases separated the two germline ends. The CDR3 spans 16 residues. Germline V CDR1 and CDR2: SGHDT, YYEEEE. The sequencing here drew on CD4+ T cells sorted from PBMCs, taken 15 days after the yellow fever booster vaccination. The chain employs TRBV5-6 and TRBJ2-1, with D perhaps assigned TRBD1 or TRBD2 (5 bases each). The clonotype comes from a man under 40 who received the YFV17D yellow fever vaccine. For the CDR3, the DNA is TGTGCCAGCAGCTCCTCCGGGACCCACCTAACGGGTGAGCAGTTCTTC. Its protein product is CASSSSGTHLTGEQFF. The whole variable domain, filled in from reference TRBV5-6 and TRBJ2-1, reads DAGVTQSPTHLIKTRGQQVTLRCSPKSGHDTVSWYQQALGQGPQFIFQYYEEEERQRGNFPDRFSGHQFPNYSSELNVNALLLGDSALYLCASSSSGTHLTGEQFFGPGTRLTVL.